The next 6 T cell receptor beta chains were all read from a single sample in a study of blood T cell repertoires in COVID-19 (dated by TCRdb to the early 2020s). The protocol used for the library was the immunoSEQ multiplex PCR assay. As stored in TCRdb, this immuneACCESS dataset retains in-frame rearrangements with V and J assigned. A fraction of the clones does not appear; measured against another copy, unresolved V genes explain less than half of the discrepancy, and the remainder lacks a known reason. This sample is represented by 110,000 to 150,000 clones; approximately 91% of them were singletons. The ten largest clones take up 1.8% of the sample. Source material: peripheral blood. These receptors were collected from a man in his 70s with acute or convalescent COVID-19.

DNA of the CDR3: TGTGCCAGCAGTCCACGACAGGGGGCGCGGTACGAGCAGTACTTC. Translated, it gives CASSPRQGARYEQYF. The rearrangement uses TRBV27 and TRBJ2-7, with 10 bases lining up with TRBD1. Trimming removed 5 bases from V and 4 bases from J; junction bases left unmatched: 8. The germline gives CDR1 MNHEY, CDR2 SMNVEV (reference sequence). This CDR3 region has 15 residues.

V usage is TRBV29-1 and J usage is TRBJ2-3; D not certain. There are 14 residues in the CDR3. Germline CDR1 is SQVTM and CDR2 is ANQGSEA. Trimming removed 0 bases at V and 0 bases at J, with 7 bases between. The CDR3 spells CSVEDPPSTDTQYF. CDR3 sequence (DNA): TGCAGCGTTGAAGACCCCCCAAGCACAGATACGCAGTATTTT.

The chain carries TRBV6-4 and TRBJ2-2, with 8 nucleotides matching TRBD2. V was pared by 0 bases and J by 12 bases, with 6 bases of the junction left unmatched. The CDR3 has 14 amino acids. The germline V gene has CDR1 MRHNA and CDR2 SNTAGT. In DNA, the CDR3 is TGTGCCAGCAGTGACTCGATCAGCGGGAGCAAGCTGTTTTTT. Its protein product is CASSDSISGSKLFF.

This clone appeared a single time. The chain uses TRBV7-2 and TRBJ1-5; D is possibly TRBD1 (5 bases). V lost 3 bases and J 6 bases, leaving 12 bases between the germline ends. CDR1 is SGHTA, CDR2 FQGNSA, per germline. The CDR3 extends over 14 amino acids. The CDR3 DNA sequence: TGTGCCAGCAGCTTGGGGCGGAATCGTCAGCCCCAGCATTTT. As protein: CASSLGRNRQPQHF.

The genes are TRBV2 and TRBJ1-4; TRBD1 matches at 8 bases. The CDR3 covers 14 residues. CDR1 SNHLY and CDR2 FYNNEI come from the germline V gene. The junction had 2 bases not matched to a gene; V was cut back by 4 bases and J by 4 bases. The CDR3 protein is CASSAGQVNEKLFF. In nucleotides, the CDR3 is TGTGCCAGCAGTGCGGGACAGGTTAATGAAAAACTGTTTTTT.

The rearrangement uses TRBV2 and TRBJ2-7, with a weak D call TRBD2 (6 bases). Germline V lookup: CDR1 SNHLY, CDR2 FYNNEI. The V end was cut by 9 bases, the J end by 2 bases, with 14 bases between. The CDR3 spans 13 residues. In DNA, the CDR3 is TGTGCCAGTCGTGGGGGGAGTCCCTACGAGCAGTACTTC. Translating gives CASRGGSPYEQYF.